The T cell receptor (beta chain) described here comes from a study of blood T cell repertoires in COVID-19 (dated by TCRdb to 2018 to 2021). For context, the study as a whole: Collaborator samples came from the United States, Italy and Spain and covered acute and convalescent phases of COVID-19. The prospective study material was composed of cDNA or gDNA derived from T cells, B-cell-depleted T cells, or PBMCs. Subjects who had been exposed to COVID-19, were actively infected with it, or had recovered from it provided the deeply sampled blood TCRbeta repertoires that made up the dataset. The repertoires were released in a freely available public database meant as a resource for research on the immune response to SARS-CoV-2. Samples were obtained from the ongoing ImmuneRACE study (first 160 participants) and from over 1,000 subjects provided by 6 global collaborators. The sample metadata nearly always contained a de-identified subject ID, COVID-19 status, age in years and sex. HLA class I and class II types, where available, came from metadata supplied by the sample provider rather than from assay-based typing.

Each collaborating institution followed its own protocols to collect whole blood in K2EDTA tubes. For TCRbeta analysis, collaborator samples were shipped as frozen whole blood, as isolated PBMCs, or as DNA extracted from either sample type. A word on this clone: Which antigen it targets is not known. Qualities for individual bases were not recorded, and no much larger clone is one base off.

What the work shows at the level of the full study, not this receptor alone: The amount of clinical and demographic metadata varied by source and participant and was provided uncurated.

The CDR3, from cysteine to phenylalanine, totals 12 residues. Only the CDR3 part of the read is kept: 36 bases, read in frame from the first base. The CDR1 and CDR2 encoded by the germline V gene (reference sequence) are SGHNT and YYREEE. Relative to germline, V is 0 bases shorter and J is 5 bases shorter, with 3 bases between their ends. TCRbeta CDR3 regions were amplified from genomic DNA using the immunoSEQ Assay, a bias-controlled multiplex PCR. Concerning the study's data processing: Within the assay, amplification of reference gene primers was used to estimate how many nucleated cells each sample contained. Sequence reads were collapsed and filtered to measure the absolute abundance of every unique TCRbeta CDR3 rearrangement. For each sample, productive Simpson clonality was calculated as the square root of Simpson's diversity index across productive rearrangements. TCRdb took this table from immuneACCESS and kept in-frame rearrangements with V and J called. Such tables lack part of the clones; where checked against another copy, unresolved V genes explain under half of the gap, and the rest is unexplained. V, J and clone size were drawn from that table, and D and trimming were deduced from the DNA. The sample includes 130,000 to 150,000 clones, with approximately 83% observed a single time. Jointly, the top ten make up about 3% of the sample.

The rearrangement joined TRBV5-4 to TRBJ2-1; there is no confident call for the D gene. This clonotype originated in a woman older than 75 with acute or convalescent COVID-19. Sequencing was performed on peripheral blood. The base sequence is TGTGCCAGCAGCTTGGCCAACAATGAGCAGTTCTTC. Its amino acids are CASSLANNEQFF.